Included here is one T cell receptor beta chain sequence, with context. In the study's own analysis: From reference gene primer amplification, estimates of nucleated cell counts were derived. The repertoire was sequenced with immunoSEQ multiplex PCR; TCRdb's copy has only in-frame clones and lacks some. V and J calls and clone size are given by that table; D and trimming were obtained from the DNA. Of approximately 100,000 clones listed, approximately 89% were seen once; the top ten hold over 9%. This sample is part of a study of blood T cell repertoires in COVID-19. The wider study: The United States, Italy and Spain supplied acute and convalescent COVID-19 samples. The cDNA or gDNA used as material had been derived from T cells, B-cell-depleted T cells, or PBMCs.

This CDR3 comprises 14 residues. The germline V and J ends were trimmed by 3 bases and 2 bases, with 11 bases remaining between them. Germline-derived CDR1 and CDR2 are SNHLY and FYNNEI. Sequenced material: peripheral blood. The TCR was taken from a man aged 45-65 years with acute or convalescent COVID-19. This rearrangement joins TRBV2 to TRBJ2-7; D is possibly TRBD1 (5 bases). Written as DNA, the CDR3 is TGTGCCAGCAGTGAGTCCGCAGGGCCCTACGAGCAGTACTTC. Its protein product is CASSESAGPYEQYF.